This TCR beta chain was identified during a study of blood T cells in healthy people across ages. A few counts support this clonotype. With a much larger clone just one base away, this may be a read error. The CDR3 loop spans 12 amino acids. V was cut by 1 base and J by 3 bases, with 7 bases left in between. Per the germline V gene, CDR1 is DFQATT and CDR2 is SNEGSKA (reference sequence). Together with a sample-barcoded 5' primer, a J-beta primer mix was included in a second PCR lasting roughly 6 to 12 cycles. TCRdb itself ran the 5' RACE reads through MiXCR, one entry per CDR3 protein. Among approximately 700,000 distinct CDR3 sequences listed, about a third were seen once.

The sample comprised blood. The chain couples TRBV20-1 to TRBJ2-7; D is undetermined. This clonotype originated in a woman older than 75 in good health. CDR3 sequence reads: CSARGHRYEQYF. CDR3 coding DNA: TGCAGTGCTAGAGGGCACCGCTACGAGCAGTACTTC.